Sequencing of this TCR beta chain was carried out in a study of blood T cell repertoires in COVID-19. In the study overall: Sources were T cells, B-cell-depleted T cells, or PBMCs; the material itself was cDNA or gDNA.

Clones were sequenced by immunoSEQ multiplex PCR, and TCRdb holds only the in-frame ones, with some missing. The table shows approximately 360,000 clones, with approximately 90% occurring only once. The CDR3 covers 13 residues. V was pared by 4 bases and J by 7 bases, with 17 bases between. Germline V gene lookup returns CDR1 GTSNPN and CDR2 SVGIG (reference sequence). This TCR was recovered from a woman under 40 with acute COVID-19. This chain joins TRBV30 and TRBJ2-7; weak D call: TRBD2 (7 bases). Sequencing was performed on PBMCs or T cells enriched from blood (not recorded which). The CDR3 spells CAWNTRGGEEQYF. The CDR3 coding sequence is TGTGCCTGGAACACGAGGGGGGGTGAAGAGCAGTACTTC. Combining the CDR3 with reference TRBV30 and TRBJ2-7 gives the whole variable domain SQTIHQWPATLVQPVGSPLSLECTVEGTSNPNLYWYRQAAGRGLQLLFYSVGIGQISSEVPQNLSASRPQDRQFILSSKKLLLSDSGFYLCAWNTRGGEEQYFGPGTRLTVT.